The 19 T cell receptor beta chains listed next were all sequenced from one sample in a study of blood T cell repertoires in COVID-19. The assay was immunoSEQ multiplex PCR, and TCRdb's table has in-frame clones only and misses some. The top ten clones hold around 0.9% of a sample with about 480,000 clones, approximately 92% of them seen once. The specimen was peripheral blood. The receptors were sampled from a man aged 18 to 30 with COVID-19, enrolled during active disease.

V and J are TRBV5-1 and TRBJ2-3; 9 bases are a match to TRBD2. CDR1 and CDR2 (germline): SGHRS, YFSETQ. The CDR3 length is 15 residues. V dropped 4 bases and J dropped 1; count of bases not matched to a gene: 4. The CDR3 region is CASSPWTSGTDTQYF. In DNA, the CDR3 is TGCGCCAGCAGCCCCTGGACTAGCGGCACAGATACGCAGTATTTT.

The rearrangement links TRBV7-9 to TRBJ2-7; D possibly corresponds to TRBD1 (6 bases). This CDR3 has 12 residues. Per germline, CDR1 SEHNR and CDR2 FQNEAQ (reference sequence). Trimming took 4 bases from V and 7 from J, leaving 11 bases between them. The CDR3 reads CASSWDTGEQYF. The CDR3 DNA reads TGTGCCAGCAGCTGGGACACGGGGGAGCAGTACTTC.

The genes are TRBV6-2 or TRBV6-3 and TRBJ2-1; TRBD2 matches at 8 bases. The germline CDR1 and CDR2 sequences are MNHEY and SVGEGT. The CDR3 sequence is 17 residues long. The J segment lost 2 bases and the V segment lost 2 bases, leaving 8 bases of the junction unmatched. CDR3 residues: CASSYPQLAVPYNEQFF. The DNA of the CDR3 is TGTGCCAGCAGTTACCCTCAACTAGCGGTCCCCTACAATGAGCAGTTCTTC.

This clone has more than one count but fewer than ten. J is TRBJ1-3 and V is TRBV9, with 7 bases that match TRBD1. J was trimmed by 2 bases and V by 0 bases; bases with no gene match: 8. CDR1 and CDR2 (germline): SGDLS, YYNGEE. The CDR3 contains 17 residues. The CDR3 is CASSVDNRDRAGNTIYF. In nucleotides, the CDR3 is TGTGCCAGCAGCGTAGATAACCGGGACAGAGCTGGAAACACCATATATTTT.

The CDR3 DNA follows: TGTGCCAGCAGAAGGACAGGGAATCAGCCCCAGCATTTT. Amino acids: CASRRTGNQPQHF. V gene TRBV6-4 combines with J gene TRBJ1-5, with TRBD1 matching over 8 bases. The CDR3 has 13 amino acids. With 6 bases clipped from V and 4 bases from J, the junction kept 2 bases outside the gene matches. Germline V gene sequence: CDR1 MRHNA, CDR2 SNTAGT.

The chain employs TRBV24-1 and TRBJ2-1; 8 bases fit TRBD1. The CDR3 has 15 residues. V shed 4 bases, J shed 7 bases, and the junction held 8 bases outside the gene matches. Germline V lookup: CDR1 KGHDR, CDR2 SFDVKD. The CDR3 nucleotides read TGTGCCACCAGTGACTACGGGACAGGTTTGAATGAGCAGTTCTTC. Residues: CATSDYGTGLNEQFF.

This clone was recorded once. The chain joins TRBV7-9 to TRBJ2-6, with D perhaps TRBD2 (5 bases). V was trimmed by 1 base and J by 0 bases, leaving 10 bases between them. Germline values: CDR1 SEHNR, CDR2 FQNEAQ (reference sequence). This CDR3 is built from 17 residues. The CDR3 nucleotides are TGTGCCAGCAGCTTAGGAAGCGGAGACTCTGGGGCCAACGTCCTGACTTTC. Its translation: CASSLGSGDSGANVLTF.

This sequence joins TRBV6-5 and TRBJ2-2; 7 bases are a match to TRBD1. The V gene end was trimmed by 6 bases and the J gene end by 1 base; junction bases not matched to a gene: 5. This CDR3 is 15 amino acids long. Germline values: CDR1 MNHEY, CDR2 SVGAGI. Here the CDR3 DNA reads TGTGCCAGCAGATCGGGACAGCTGAACACCGGGGAGCTGTTTTTT. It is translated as CASRSGQLNTGELFF.

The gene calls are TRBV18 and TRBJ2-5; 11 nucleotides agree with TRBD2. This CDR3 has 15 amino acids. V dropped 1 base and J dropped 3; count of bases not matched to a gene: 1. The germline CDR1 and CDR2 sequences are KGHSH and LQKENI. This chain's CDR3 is CASSPLAGGKETQYF. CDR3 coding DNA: TGTGCCAGCTCACCACTAGCGGGAGGGAAAGAGACCCAGTACTTC.

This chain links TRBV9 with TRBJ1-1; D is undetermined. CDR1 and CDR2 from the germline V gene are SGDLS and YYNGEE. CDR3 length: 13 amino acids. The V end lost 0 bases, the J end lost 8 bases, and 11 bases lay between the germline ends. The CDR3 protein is CASSVAPREEAFF. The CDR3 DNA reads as TGTGCCAGCAGCGTAGCCCCAAGAGAAGAAGCTTTCTTT. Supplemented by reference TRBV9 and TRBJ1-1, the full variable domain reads DSGVTQTPKHLITATGQRVTLRCSPRSGDLSVYWYQQSLDQGLQFLIQYYNGEERAKGNILERFSAQQFPDLHSELNLSSLELGDSALYFCASSVAPREEAFFGQGTRLTVV.

The chain's CDR3 is CASSTGEAGSNQPQHF. The CDR3 coding sequence is TGTGCCAGTAGTACCGGGGAAGCCGGGAGCAATCAGCCCCAGCATTTT. The J gene is TRBJ1-5, the V gene TRBV19; D gene uncertain. V lost 4 bases and J lost 1, with 14 bases in between. CDR3 length equals 16 residues. Germline loops: CDR1 LNHDA, CDR2 SQIVND (reference sequence).

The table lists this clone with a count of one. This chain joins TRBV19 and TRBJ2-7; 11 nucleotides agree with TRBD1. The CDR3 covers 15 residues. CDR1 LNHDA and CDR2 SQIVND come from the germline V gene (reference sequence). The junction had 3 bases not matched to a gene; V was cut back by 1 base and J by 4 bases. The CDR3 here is CASSIAGQGAYEQYF. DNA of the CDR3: TGTGCCAGTAGTATAGCCGGACAGGGGGCGTACGAGCAGTACTTC.

The CDR3 DNA reads as TGTGCCAGTAGTCAAGGACTAGCGGGGGATCCGTTCTTC. It codes for CASSQGLAGDPFF. The rearrangement joins TRBV19 to TRBJ2-1, with 13 bases aligning to TRBD2. The CDR3 sequence is 13 residues long. The germline V gene encodes CDR1 LNHDA and CDR2 SQIVND (reference sequence). V lost 5 bases, J lost 15 bases, and 7 bases stayed unmatched.

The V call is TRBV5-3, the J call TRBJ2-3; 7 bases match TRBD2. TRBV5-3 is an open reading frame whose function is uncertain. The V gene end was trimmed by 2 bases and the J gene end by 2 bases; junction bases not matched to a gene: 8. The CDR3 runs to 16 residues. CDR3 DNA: TGTGCCAGAAGCTTCGATGCGAGCGGGGCCACAGATACGCAGTATTTT. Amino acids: CARSFDASGATDTQYF.

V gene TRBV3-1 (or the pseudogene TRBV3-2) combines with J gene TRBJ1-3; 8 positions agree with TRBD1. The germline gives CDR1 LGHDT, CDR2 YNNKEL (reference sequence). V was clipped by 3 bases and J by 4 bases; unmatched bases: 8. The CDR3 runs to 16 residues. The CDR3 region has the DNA TGTGCCAGCAGCCAGTCGACAGGGGTATGGGGAAACACCATATATTTT. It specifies CASSQSTGVWGNTIYF.

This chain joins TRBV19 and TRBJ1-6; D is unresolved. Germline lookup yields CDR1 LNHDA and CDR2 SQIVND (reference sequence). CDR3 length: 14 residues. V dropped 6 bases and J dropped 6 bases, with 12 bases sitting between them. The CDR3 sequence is CASRRVSSNSPLHF. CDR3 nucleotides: TGTGCCAGTAGGAGGGTTTCGTCTAATTCACCCCTCCACTTT. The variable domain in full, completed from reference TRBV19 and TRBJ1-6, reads DGGITQSPKYLFRKEGQNVTLSCEQNLNHDAMYWYRQDPGQGLRLIYYSQIVNDFQKGDIAEGYSVSREKKESFPLTVTSAQKNPTAFYLCASRRVSSNSPLHFGNGTRLTVT.

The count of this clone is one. Written as DNA, the CDR3 is TGTGCCAGCAGCTTGGCCCCGGGACTAGCCGGAGAGCAGTACTTC. Protein sequence: CASSLAPGLAGEQYF. The chain employs TRBV5-4 and TRBJ2-7, with 9 bases matching TRBD2. The CDR3 has 15 amino acids. The V gene's germline CDR1 is SGHNT and CDR2 YYREEE (reference sequence). Trimming cost V 0 bases and J 7 bases; bases outside gene matches: 8.

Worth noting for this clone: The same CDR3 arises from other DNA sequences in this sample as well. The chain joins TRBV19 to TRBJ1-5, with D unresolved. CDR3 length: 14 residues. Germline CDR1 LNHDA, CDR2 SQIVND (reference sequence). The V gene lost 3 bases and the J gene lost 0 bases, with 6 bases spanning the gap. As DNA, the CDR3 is TGTGCCAGTAGTATTGGGAGTAGCAATCAGCCCCAGCATTTT. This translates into CASSIGSSNQPQHF.

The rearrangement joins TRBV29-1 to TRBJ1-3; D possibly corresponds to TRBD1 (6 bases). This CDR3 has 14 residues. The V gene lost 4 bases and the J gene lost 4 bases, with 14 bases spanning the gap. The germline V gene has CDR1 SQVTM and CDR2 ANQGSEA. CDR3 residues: CSVGDTGKGNTIYF. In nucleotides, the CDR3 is TGCAGCGTTGGAGACACAGGGAAAGGAAACACCATATATTTT.